The source of this TCR beta chain is a study of blood T cell repertoires in COVID-19. The wider study: Collection of acute and convalescent COVID-19 samples took place in the United States, Italy and Spain. PBMCs, B-cell-depleted T cells, or T cells were the source of the cDNA or gDNA that made up the material.

This CDR3 has 14 residues. Germline V gene lookup returns CDR1 SGHAT and CDR2 FQNNGV. Germline trimming cut 7 bases from V and 4 bases from J; bases unmatched to any gene: 8. Original processing notes: Estimates of nucleated cell counts were drawn from the amplification of reference gene primers. The data were produced by immunoSEQ multiplex PCR, yet TCRdb's version contains in-frame clones alone and is incomplete. That table is the source of V, J and clone size, and D and trimming were worked out from the DNA. The sample has roughly 170,000 clones, 79% seen once. Seattle enrolled patients during active infection and tracked them longitudinally.

This receptor was identified in an older woman with COVID-19, enrolled during active disease. The source material was peripheral blood. The gene calls are TRBV11-2 and TRBJ1-1, with 8 bases aligning to TRBD1. CDR3 residues: CASKLPTGATEAFF. DNA for the CDR3: TGTGCCAGCAAACTTCCGACAGGGGCCACTGAAGCTTTCTTT.